This paragraph covers one TCR beta chain sequence. Assay execution proceeded at the deep level. Every subset had its genomic DNA shared out evenly among several immunoSEQ plates. Methods used by the authors: ImmunoSEQ sequences covered only the junction and lacked quality scores; filtering therefore differed. Assay used: immunoSEQ multiplex PCR; TCRdb lists only in-frame clones, some missing. D and trimming come from the DNA, and the V and J calls and clone size come from that table. Among approximately 2.5 million clones, more than 80% were seen once, and the ten largest hold 0.11% to 0.15%. This sample is drawn from a study of shared clonotypes between healthy human individuals. The germline CDR1 and CDR2 sequences are MNHEY and SVGAGI. CDR3 length: 13 amino acids. V shed 6 bases and J 3 bases; nucleotides not matched to a gene: 4.

Material: naive CD4+ T cells sorted from blood. Subset here: CD45RA+ positively selected. The clonotype originates from a man between 18 and 29 years old in good health. The genes are TRBV6-5 and TRBJ1-2, with 7 bases identical to TRBD1. This CDR3 reads CASRPTGHYGYTF. CDR3 sequence (DNA): TGTGCCAGCAGGCCGACAGGGCACTATGGCTACACCTTC.